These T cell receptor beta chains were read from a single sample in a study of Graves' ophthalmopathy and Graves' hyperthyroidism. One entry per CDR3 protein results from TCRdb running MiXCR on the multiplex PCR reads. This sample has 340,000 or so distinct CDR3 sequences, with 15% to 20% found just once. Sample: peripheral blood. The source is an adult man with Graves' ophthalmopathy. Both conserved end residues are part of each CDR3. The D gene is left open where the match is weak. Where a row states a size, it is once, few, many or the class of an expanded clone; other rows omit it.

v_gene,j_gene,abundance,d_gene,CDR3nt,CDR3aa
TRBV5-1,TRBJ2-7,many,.,TGCGCCAGCAGCTCCGGACAACCGTACGAGCAGTACTTC,CASSSGQPYEQYF
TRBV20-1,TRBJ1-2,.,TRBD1,TGCAGTGCTAGAGAATCCGGGACAGTCGGTGGCTACACCTTC,CSARESGTVGGYTF
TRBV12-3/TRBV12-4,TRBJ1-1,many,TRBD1,TGTGCCAGCAGTTTTCAGACCGGGACAGGGGGGCGGCCTGAAGCTTTCTTT,CASSFQTGTGGRPEAFF
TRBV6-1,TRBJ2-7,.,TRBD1,TGTGCCAGCTCACCAATCGGGACAGGTACCACAGGGGGAGAGCAGTACTTC,CASSPIGTGTTGGEQYF
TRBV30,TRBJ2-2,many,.,TGTGCCTGGATAGGGGGTCAGTCGAAGAACACCGGGGAGCTGTTTTTT,CAWIGGQSKNTGELFF
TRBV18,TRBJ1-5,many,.,TGTGCCAGCTCACGCGGAATGAATCAGCCCCAGCATTTT,CASSRGMNQPQHF
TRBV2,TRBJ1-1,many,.,TGTGCCAGCAGAGGACTACGGGTAACTGAAGCTTTCTTT,CASRGLRVTEAFF
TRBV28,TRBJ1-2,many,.,TGTGCCAGCAGGCCTACTTCCGGTGGCTACACCTTC,CASRPTSGGYTF
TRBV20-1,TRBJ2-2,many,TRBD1,TGCAGTGCTAGGGAGCCGGGACAGGGTGCCGGGGAGCTGTTTTTT,CSAREPGQGAGELFF
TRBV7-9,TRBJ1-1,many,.,TGTGCCAGCAGCTCGCCGGGACAAATATCTGGGGCTTTCTTT,CASSSPGQISGAFF
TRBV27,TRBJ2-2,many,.,TGTGCCAGCAGTTTGTCAGTGTACACCGGGGAGCTGTTTTTT,CASSLSVYTGELFF
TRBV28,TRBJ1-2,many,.,TGTGCCAGCAGTTTATCCCGGACAGAGAACTATGGCTACACCTTC,CASSLSRTENYGYTF
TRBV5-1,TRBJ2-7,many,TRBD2,TGCGCCAGCAGCTTACTACCGGGACTAGCGGGAGAAGCGTACGAGCAGTACTTC,CASSLLPGLAGEAYEQYF
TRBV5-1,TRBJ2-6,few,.,TGCGCCAGCAGCGCAACTGGTGGCGGGGCCAACGTCCTGACTTTC,CASSATGGGANVLTF
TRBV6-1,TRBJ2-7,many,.,TGTGCCAGCAGAGAGACAGCCTCCTACGAGCAGTACTTC,CASRETASYEQYF
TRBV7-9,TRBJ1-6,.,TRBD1,TGTGCCAGCAGCTTCTCCGGGACAGGGGACGTGGGTAATTCACCCCTCCACTTT,CASSFSGTGDVGNSPLHF
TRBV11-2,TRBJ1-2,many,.,TGTGCCAGCAGCTTGGGGGGGAATCCAATTTATGGCTACACCTTC,CASSLGGNPIYGYTF
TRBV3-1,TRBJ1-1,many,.,TGTGCCAGCAGTCAAAGGGGCACTGAAGCTTTCTTT,CASSQRGTEAFF
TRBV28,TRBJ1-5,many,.,TGTGCCAGCAGTTTATCAGGGAGGAAACATCAGCCCCAGCATTTT,CASSLSGRKHQPQHF
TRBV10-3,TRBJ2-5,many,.,TGTGCCATCAAGGATCCCCCACAAGAGACCCAGTACTTC,CAIKDPPQETQYF
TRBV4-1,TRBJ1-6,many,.,TGCGCCAGCAGCCAAGCAAGCATGTCCGGGACGGAGAATTCACCCCTCCACTTT,CASSQASMSGTENSPLHF
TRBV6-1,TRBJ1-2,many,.,TGTGCCAGCAGTGATCCCCGGGGGGAGCGGAGCTATGGCTACACCTTC,CASSDPRGERSYGYTF
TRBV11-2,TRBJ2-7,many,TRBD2,TGTGCCAGCAGCTCCGGACTAGGGGACTACGAGCAGTACTTC,CASSSGLGDYEQYF
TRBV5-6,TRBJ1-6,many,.,TGTGCCAGCAGCCCCTCGACGCAGGGGTTGGATTCACCCCTCCACTTT,CASSPSTQGLDSPLHF
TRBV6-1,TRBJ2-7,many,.,TGTGCCAGCAGTGAAGCGCGGGACTACGAGCAGTACTTC,CASSEARDYEQYF
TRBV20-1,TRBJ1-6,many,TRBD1,TGCAGTGCTAAACAGGGGAGGACGGGTTCACCCCTCCACTTT,CSAKQGRTGSPLHF
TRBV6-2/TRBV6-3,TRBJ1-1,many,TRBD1,TGTGCCAGCAACCCAATCAGGGGGACGGTCAACACTGAAGCTTTCTTT,CASNPIRGTVNTEAFF
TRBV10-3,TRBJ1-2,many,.,TGTGCCATCACTGCTGGGGGCAGGGCCTATGGCTACACCTTC,CAITAGGRAYGYTF
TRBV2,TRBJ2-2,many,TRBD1,TGTGCCAACACCGGGACAGACCCCACCGGGGAGCTGTTTTTT,CANTGTDPTGELFF
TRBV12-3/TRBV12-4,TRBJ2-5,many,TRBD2,TGTGCCAGCACCCGCCGAATTAGCGGGGGGGTTGTGGAGACCCAGTACTTC,CASTRRISGGVVETQYF
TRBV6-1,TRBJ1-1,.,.,TGTGCCAGCAGCCCACACTGGAACACTGAAGCTTTCTTT,CASSPHWNTEAFF
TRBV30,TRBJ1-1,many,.,TGTGCCTGGAGTAGGGACATACTTAAGAACACTGAAGCTTTCTTT,CAWSRDILKNTEAFF
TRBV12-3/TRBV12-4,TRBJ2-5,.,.,TGTGCCAGCAGACTAACTAGGGGGGGGAAACCTTCGGAGACTCAGTACTTC,CASRLTRGGKPSETQYF
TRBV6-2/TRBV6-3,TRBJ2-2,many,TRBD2,TGTGCCAGCAGCAGAGCAGGGAGCGGGAGGCTGAACACCGGGGAGCTGTTTTTT,CASSRAGSGRLNTGELFF
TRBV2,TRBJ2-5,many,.,TGTGCCAGCTGGGGGAACCCCGGGGAGACCCAGTACTTC,CASWGNPGETQYF
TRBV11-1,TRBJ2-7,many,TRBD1,TGTGCCAGCAGCGCAACAGGGGGCTGGGGGCCCGGGGCGGCGCAGTACTTC,CASSATGGWGPGAAQYF
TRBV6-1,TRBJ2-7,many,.,TGTGCCAGCAGCGTTAACTGGGGCGAGCAGTACTTC,CASSVNWGEQYF
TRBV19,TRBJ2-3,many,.,TGTGCCAGTAGTAGGACACTGGGGGCAGATACGCAGTATTTT,CASSRTLGADTQYF
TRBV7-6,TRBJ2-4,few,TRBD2,TGTGCCAGCAACACAACGTGCCGGGGGGGCCGTATTCAGTACTTC,CASNTTCRGGRIQYF
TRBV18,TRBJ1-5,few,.,TGTGCCAGCTCACCCGCCGGGGCGGACCAGCCCCAGCATTTT,CASSPAGADQPQHF
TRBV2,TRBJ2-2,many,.,TGTGCCAGCAGTGGAGGGAGTAGGTGGGCCGGGGAGCTGTTTTTT,CASSGGSRWAGELFF
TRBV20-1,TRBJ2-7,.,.,TGCAGTGCTAGAGATCTCGTAGCTCGGGCCTACGAGCAGTACTTC,CSARDLVARAYEQYF
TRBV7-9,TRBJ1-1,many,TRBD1,TGTGCCAGCAGAGACAGGGGCCGGACTGAAGCTTTCTTT,CASRDRGRTEAFF
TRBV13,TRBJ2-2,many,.,TGTGCCAGCAGCTTAGCGCGGGAGAACACCGGGGAGCTGTTTTTT,CASSLARENTGELFF
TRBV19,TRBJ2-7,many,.,TGTGCCAGTAGTATTGAAGGATTCTACGAGCAGTACTTC,CASSIEGFYEQYF
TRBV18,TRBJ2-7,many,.,TGTGCCAGCTCACTAAAGGACAGCTCCTACGAGCAGTACTTC,CASSLKDSSYEQYF
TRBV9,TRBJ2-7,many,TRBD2,TGTGCCAGCAGCGTAGGACCGGGACTAGCAACCTACGAGCAGTACTTC,CASSVGPGLATYEQYF
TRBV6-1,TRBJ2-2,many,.,TGTGCCAGCAGTGGCTTAGTGTCGACCGGGGAGCTGTTTTTT,CASSGLVSTGELFF
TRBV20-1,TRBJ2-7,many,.,TGCAGTGCTAGCCCTCGGGACGGGAGCTCCTACGAGCAGTACTTC,CSASPRDGSSYEQYF